Below are 21 T cell receptor beta chains sequenced from a single sample in a study of shared clonotypes between healthy human individuals. TCRdb keeps only in-frame clones here, not all; method: immunoSEQ multiplex PCR. The sample yields about 680,000 clones, 72% seen once. Sequenced: memory CD4+ T cells sorted from blood. Described subset: CD45RA-negative fraction. The receptors stem from a woman aged 25 to 39 in good health.

As to this clone: Its ends do not fully match the called genes, so a read error is possible. The chain recombines TRBV6-4 with TRBJ2-2; 7 nucleotides align to TRBD2. The V gene's germline CDR1 is MRHNA and CDR2 SNTAGT. The CDR3 contains 15 residues. The DNA for the CDR3 is TGTGCCATCAGTGATTCCGGGACTACCACCGGGGAGCTGTTTTTT. Protein: CAISDSGTTTGELFF.

This clone occurred a few times. This sample includes further DNA sequences coding for the same CDR3. The V call is TRBV18, the J call TRBJ2-3; D call uncertain. The CDR3 sequence is 12 residues long. With 3 bases removed from V and 0 bases from J, the gap between germline ends came to 1 base. Per the germline V gene, CDR1 is KGHSH and CDR2 is LQKENI. The CDR3 is CASSPSTDTQYF. As DNA, the CDR3 is TGTGCCAGCTCACCCAGCACAGATACGCAGTATTTT.

This chain uses TRBV2 with TRBJ2-7; D not certain. V dropped 5 bases and J dropped 5 bases, with 13 bases sitting between them. The CDR3 is made up of 13 amino acids. CDR1 is SNHLY and CDR2 is FYNNEI in the germline V gene. The CDR3 nucleotides read TGTGCCAGCAGTCGGCCTGAGTCTCACGAGCAGTACTTC. It encodes CASSRPESHEQYF.

The rearrangement joins TRBV10-2 to TRBJ1-2, with D possibly TRBD1 on 6 matching bases. Germline-derived CDR1 and CDR2 are WSHSY and SAAADI. Trimming took off 3 bases at V and 8 bases at J, with 16 bases between the two ends. This CDR3 spans 14 amino acids. The CDR3 loop reads CASSEGQIRGGYTF. The CDR3 region has the DNA TGCGCCAGCAGTGAAGGCCAAATCAGGGGCGGCTACACCTTC.

The chain joins TRBV14 to TRBJ1-5; 7 positions agree with TRBD1. The germline gives CDR1 SGHDN, CDR2 FVKESK. The CDR3 covers 17 residues. V lost 3 bases to trimming and J lost 0 bases; unmatched junction nucleotides: 8. The CDR3 bases are TGTGCCAGCAGCCACGTCGACAGGGCTTATAGCAATCAGCCCCAGCATTTT. It codes for CASSHVDRAYSNQPQHF.

V gene TRBV5-4 combines with J gene TRBJ2-3; 11 bases agree with TRBD2. The CDR3 loop spans 16 amino acids. V gave up 0 bases and J gave up 11 bases; unmatched junction bases: 11. The germline V gene has CDR1 SGHNT and CDR2 YYREEE (reference sequence). The CDR3 loop is CASSLEGTSGRGRQYF. The CDR3 coding sequence is TGTGCCAGCAGCTTGGAGGGGACTAGCGGTCGGGGCCGGCAGTATTTT. The full variable domain, rest sourced from reference TRBV5-4 and TRBJ2-3, is ETGVTQSPTHLIKTRGQQVTLRCSSQSGHNTVSWYQQALGQGPQFIFQYYREEENGRGNFPPRFSGLQFPNYSSELNVNALELDDSALYLCASSLEGTSGRGRQYFGPGTRLTVL.

The V call is TRBV10-2, the J call TRBJ2-1; D assignment may be TRBD1 or TRBD2 (5 bases each). V lost 8 bases and J 2 bases, leaving 13 bases between the germline ends. The CDR3 totals 14 residues. Germline assignment: CDR1 WSHSY and CDR2 SAAADI. CDR3 DNA sequence: TGCGCCAGCGGCTCGTCGGGGCCCTACAATGAGCAGTTCTTC. Its translation is CASGSSGPYNEQFF.

This clone was detected many times. The genes are TRBV7-9 and TRBJ1-1, with D maybe TRBD1 (5 bases). V was pared by 7 bases and J by 0 bases, with 9 bases between. The CDR3 has 13 amino acids. CDR1 is SEHNR, CDR2 FQNEAQ, per germline (reference sequence). The CDR3 spells CASTGGVNTEAFF. The CDR3 nucleotides are TGTGCCAGCACGGGGGGAGTGAACACTGAAGCTTTCTTT.

The chain carries TRBV7-9 and TRBJ2-3; TRBD2 agrees at 12 bases. The CDR3 contains 13 residues. Germline loops: CDR1 SEHNR, CDR2 FQNEAQ (reference sequence). CDR3: CARTSGNTDTQYF. As DNA, the CDR3 is TGTGCACGGACTAGCGGGAACACAGATACGCAGTATTTT.

This chain connects TRBV19 to TRBJ2-1, with D unclear. Germline loops: CDR1 LNHDA, CDR2 SQIVND (reference sequence). V was trimmed by 2 bases and J by 0 bases, leaving 5 bases between them. This CDR3 has 14 residues. CDR3 DNA: TGTGCCAGTAGTATACGTCGCTCCTACAATGAGCAGTTCTTC. Its translation: CASSIRRSYNEQFF.

The rearrangement joins TRBV29-1 to TRBJ2-5, with TRBD1 matching 7 bases. The germline CDR1 and CDR2 sequences are SQVTM and ANQGSEA. The length of the CDR3 is 14 residues. The V segment lost 6 bases and the J segment 0 bases; nucleotides outside the gene matches: 7. The CDR3 bases are TGCAGCGTCGACTCCGGGACAGACCAAGAGACCCAGTACTTC. Translating it yields CSVDSGTDQETQYF. The whole variable domain, remainder taken from reference TRBV29-1 and TRBJ2-5, is SAVISQKPSRDICQRGTSLTIQCQVDSQVTMMFWYRQQPGQSLTLIATANQGSEATYESGFVIDKFPISRPNLTFSTLTVSNMSPEDSSIYLCSVDSGTDQETQYFGPGTRLLVL.

This sequence joins TRBV7-8 and TRBJ1-1; D ambiguous. Germline CDR1 SGHVS, CDR2 FQNEAQ. This CDR3 region has 13 residues. V was cut by 1 base and J by 3 bases, with 6 bases left in between. The CDR3 DNA is TGTGCCAGCAGCTTAGTGGCGGACACTGAAGCTTTCTTT. Amino acids: CASSLVADTEAFF. Filled out from reference TRBV7-8 and TRBJ1-1, the complete variable domain reads GAGVSQSPRYKVAKRGQDVALRCDPISGHVSLFWYQQALGQGPEFLTYFQNEAQLDKSGLPSDRFFAERPEGSVSTLKIQRTQQEDSAVYLCASSLVADTEAFFGQGTRLTVV.

The rearrangement joins TRBV5-6 to TRBJ2-7; 9 bases line up with TRBD1. J lost 6 bases, V lost 3 bases, and 4 bases had no gene match. Looked up from germline, CDR1 is SGHDT and CDR2 is YYEEEE. The CDR3 length is 13 residues. The CDR3 bases are TGTGCCAGCAGCTACAAGGACAGGGGCGAGCAGTACTTC. Residues: CASSYKDRGEQYF.

This chain links TRBV28 with TRBJ1-3; 9 bases match TRBD1. Germline V CDR1 and CDR2: MDHEN, SYDVKM. This CDR3 is built from 13 residues. V dropped 7 bases and J dropped 4; count of bases not matched to a gene: 2. The CDR3 DNA follows: TGTGCCAGCACGACAGGGGGAGGAAACACCATATATTTT. It is translated as CASTTGGGNTIYF. The full variable domain, its missing parts supplied by reference TRBV28 and TRBJ1-3, is DVKVTQSSRYLVKRTGEKVFLECVQDMDHENMFWYRQDPGLGLRLIYFSYDVKMKEKGDIPEGYSVSREKKERFSLILESASTNQTSMYLCASTTGGGNTIYFGEGSWLTVV.

This rearrangement joins TRBV7-2 to TRBJ1-1, with 8 positions matching TRBD1. CDR1 is SGHTA and CDR2 is FQGNSA in the germline V gene. Trimming took 3 bases from V and 1 from J; bases not matched to a gene: 4. The CDR3 sequence is 15 residues long. The CDR3 DNA reads as TGTGCCAGCAGCTTCGCCGGACAGGGGAACACTGAAGCTTTCTTT. It specifies CASSFAGQGNTEAFF. The entire variable domain, with the rest obtained from reference TRBV7-2 and TRBJ1-1, is as follows: GAGVSQSPSNKVTEKGKDVELRCDPISGHTALYWYRQSLGQGLEFLIYFQGNSAPDKSGLPSDRFSAERTGGSVSTLTIQRTQQEDSAVYLCASSFAGQGNTEAFFGQGTRLTVV.

V gene TRBV5-1 combines with J gene TRBJ2-7; D is unclear. CDR1 and CDR2 (germline): SGHRS, YFSETQ. Trimming left V 0 bases short and J 3 bases short, with 4 bases between. CDR3 size: 12 residues. CDR3 sequence (DNA): TGCGCCAGCAGCTTGGACTACTACGAGCAGTACTTC. Translation: CASSLDYYEQYF.

The rearrangement uses TRBV15 and TRBJ2-7; no clear D. The germline V gene encodes CDR1 LNHNV and CDR2 YYDKDF (reference sequence). Trimming stripped 1 base from V and 2 bases from J, with 12 bases between. The CDR3 runs to 15 residues. In nucleotides, the CDR3 is TGTGCCACCAGCAGAGTTAAGGACCGGGCCTACGAGCAGTACTTC. This codes for CATSRVKDRAYEQYF.

This clone was seen a handful of times. The chain combines TRBV29-1 with TRBJ1-1; D ambiguous. This CDR3 comprises 11 residues. CDR1 and CDR2 from the germline V gene are SQVTM and ANQGSEA. The V and J ends lost 4 bases and 1 base respectively, with 4 bases between them. The CDR3 DNA reads TGCAGCGTTGCTCAGAACACTGAAGCTTTCTTT. Translation: CSVAQNTEAFF.

As regards this clone: This clone may be a read error of a much larger clone one base away. The same CDR3 arises from other DNA sequences in this sample as well. J is TRBJ2-1 and V is TRBV28; D perhaps matches TRBD1 (5 bases). The CDR3 totals 12 residues. The germline V and J ends were trimmed by 4 bases and 5 bases, with 6 bases remaining between them. Germline CDR1 reads MDHEN; CDR2 reads SYDVKM. The chain's CDR3 is CASSSRDNEQFF. CDR3 DNA: TGTGCCAGCAGTTCCAGGGACAATGAGCAGTTCTTC.

This clone was seen a handful of times. The J gene is TRBJ2-1, the V gene TRBV10-3; 7 bases line up with TRBD1. The germline CDR1 and CDR2 sequences are ENHRY and SYGVKD. CDR3 length: 19 residues. The J segment lost 1 base and the V segment lost 8 bases, leaving 20 bases of the junction unmatched. This CDR3 reads CAISSTGTAGTRSYNEQFF. DNA of the CDR3: TGTGCCATCTCCTCAACCGGGACAGCCGGGACGCGGTCCTACAATGAGCAGTTCTTC.

This clone came up a few times. V usage is TRBV5-1 and J usage is TRBJ2-3, with 8 bases that match TRBD1. The germline V gene has CDR1 SGHRS and CDR2 YFSETQ. V trimming: 2 bases; J trimming: 5 bases; junction bases outside the gene matches: 10. The CDR3 covers 16 residues. The CDR3, as DNA: TGCGCCAGCAGCTTCGGACAGGGATTTTCGGTAGATACGCAGTATTTT. Protein product: CASSFGQGFSVDTQYF.